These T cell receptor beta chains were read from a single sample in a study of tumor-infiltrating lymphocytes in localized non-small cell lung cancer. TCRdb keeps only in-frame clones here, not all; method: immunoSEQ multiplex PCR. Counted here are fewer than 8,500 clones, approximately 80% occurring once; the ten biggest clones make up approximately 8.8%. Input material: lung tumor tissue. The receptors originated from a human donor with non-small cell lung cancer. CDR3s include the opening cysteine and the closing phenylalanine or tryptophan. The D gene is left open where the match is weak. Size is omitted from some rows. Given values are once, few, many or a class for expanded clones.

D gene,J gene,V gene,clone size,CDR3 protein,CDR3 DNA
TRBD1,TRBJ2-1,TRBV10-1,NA,CASSVTRQGSNNEQFF,TGCGCCAGCAGTGTTACTCGACAGGGCAGTAACAATGAGCAGTTCTTC
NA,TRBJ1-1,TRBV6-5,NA,CASRRLNTEAFF,TGTGCCAGCAGGCGGTTGAACACTGAAGCTTTCTTT
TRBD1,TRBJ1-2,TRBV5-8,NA,CASSFGDRTNYGYTF,TGTGCCAGCAGCTTCGGGGACAGGACTAACTATGGCTACACCTTC
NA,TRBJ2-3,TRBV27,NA,CASSPETSKSADTQYF,TGTGCCAGCAGTCCCGAGACTAGTAAGAGCGCAGATACGCAGTATTTT
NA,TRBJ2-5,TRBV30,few,CACHRDQETQYF,TGTGCCTGCCACAGGGATCAAGAGACCCAGTACTTC
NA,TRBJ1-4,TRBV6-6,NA,CASSPVRTNEKLFF,TGTGCCAGCAGTCCTGTGAGGACTAATGAAAAACTGTTTTTT
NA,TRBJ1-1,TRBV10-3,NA,CAISVGLAVRTTGTEAFF,TGTGCCATCAGTGTAGGACTTGCAGTTCGGACGACCGGAACTGAAGCTTTCTTT
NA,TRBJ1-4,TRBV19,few,CASSDEYNEKLFF,TGTGCCAGTAGCGACGAATATAATGAAAAACTGTTTTTT
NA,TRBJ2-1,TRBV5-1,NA,CASSLTKTWSPNEQFF,TGCGCCAGCAGCTTAACTAAAACCTGGTCACCCAATGAGCAGTTCTTC
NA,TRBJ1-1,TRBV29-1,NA,CSADQGDGEAFF,TGCAGCGCTGACCAAGGTGATGGGGAAGCTTTCTTT
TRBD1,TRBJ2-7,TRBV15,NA,CATSRQGQGAGEQYF,TGTGCCACCAGCAGACAAGGACAGGGGGCAGGGGAGCAGTACTTC
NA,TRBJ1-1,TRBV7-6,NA,CASSLEQNTEAFF,TGTGCCAGCAGCTTAGAACAGAACACTGAAGCTTTCTTT
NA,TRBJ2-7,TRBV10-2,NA,CASSGAVARAGYF,TGCGCCAGCAGTGGAGCGGTAGCACGAGCAGGGTACTTC
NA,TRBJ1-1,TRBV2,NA,CASSERGETEAFF,TGTGCCAGCAGTGAACGGGGGGAAACTGAAGCTTTCTTT
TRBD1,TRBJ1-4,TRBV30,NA,CAWSLNRGRKLFF,TGTGCCTGGAGTTTGAACAGGGGTCGGAAACTGTTTTTT
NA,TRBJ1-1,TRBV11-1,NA,CASSPGRNTEAFF,TGTGCCAGCAGCCCCGGCAGAAACACTGAAGCTTTCTTT
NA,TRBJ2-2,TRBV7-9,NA,CASSSARGGGTGELFF,TGTGCCAGCAGCTCGGCCAGAGGGGGAGGCACCGGGGAGCTGTTTTTT
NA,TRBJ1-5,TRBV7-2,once,CASSLAWGPQHF,TGTGCCAGCAGCTTAGCTTGGGGGCCCCAGCATTTT
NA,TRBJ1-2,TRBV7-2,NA,CASSPGTPRSYGYTF,TGTGCCAGCAGCCCAGGGACCCCTCGAAGCTATGGCTACACCTTC
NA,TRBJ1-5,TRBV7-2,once,CASSLASQNNQPQHF,TGTGCCAGCAGCTTAGCAAGCCAGAACAATCAGCCCCAGCATTTT
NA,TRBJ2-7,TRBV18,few,CASSPGTESYEQYF,TGTGCCAGCTCACCAGGGACCGAGTCCTACGAGCAGTACTTC
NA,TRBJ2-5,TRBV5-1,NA,CASSPESQETQYF,TGCGCCAGCAGTCCAGAGAGCCAAGAGACCCAGTACTTC
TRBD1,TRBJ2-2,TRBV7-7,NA,CASSLNRGTGELFF,TGTGCTAGCAGCTTAAACAGGGGCACCGGGGAGCTGTTTTTT
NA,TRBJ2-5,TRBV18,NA,CASSPPSAQETQYF,TGTGCCAGCTCACCACCCAGCGCCCAAGAGACCCAGTACTTC
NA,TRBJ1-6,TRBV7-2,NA,CASSLSKSGSPLHF,TGTGCCAGCAGCCTTTCAAAGAGTGGTTCACCCCTCCACTTT
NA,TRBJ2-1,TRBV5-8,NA,CASARNEQFF,TGTGCCAGCGCCAGGAATGAGCAGTTCTTC
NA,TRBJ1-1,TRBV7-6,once,CASSLRGSGTEAFF,TGTGCCAGCAGCTTACGGGGGTCGGGAACTGAAGCTTTCTTT
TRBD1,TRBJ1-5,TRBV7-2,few,CASSLDRVGQPQHF,TGTGCCAGCAGCTTGGACAGGGTAGGGCAGCCCCAGCATTTT
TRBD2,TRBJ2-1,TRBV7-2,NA,CASSFWTSAYNEQFF,TGTGCCAGCAGCTTCTGGACTAGCGCTTACAATGAGCAGTTCTTC
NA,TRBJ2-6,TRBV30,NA,CAWSVQYSVPGANVLTF,TGTGCCTGGAGTGTACAGTACAGTGTACCCGGGGCCAACGTCCTGACTTTC
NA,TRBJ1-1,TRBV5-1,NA,CASSPDGQNTEAFF,TGCGCCAGCAGCCCGGATGGGCAGAACACTGAAGCTTTCTTT
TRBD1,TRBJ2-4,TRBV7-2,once,CASSSTGGNIQYF,TGTGCCAGCAGCTCCACAGGGGGCAACATTCAGTACTTC
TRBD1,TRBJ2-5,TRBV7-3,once,CASSPQTGAETQYF,TGTGCCAGCAGCCCGCAGACAGGGGCAGAGACCCAGTACTTC
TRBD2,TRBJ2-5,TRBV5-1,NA,CASSPGTTQETQYF,TGCGCCAGCAGCCCGGGGACTACCCAAGAGACCCAGTACTTC
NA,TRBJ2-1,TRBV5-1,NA,CASSLILGLWNNEQFF,TGCGCCAGCAGCTTGATCCTAGGGTTATGGAACAATGAGCAGTTCTTC
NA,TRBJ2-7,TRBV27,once,CASSVQGYEQYF,TGTGCCAGCAGTGTGCAGGGTTACGAGCAGTACTTC
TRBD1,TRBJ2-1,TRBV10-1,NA,CASSEAGDRGNNEQFF,TGCGCCAGCAGTGAGGCAGGAGACAGGGGTAACAATGAGCAGTTCTTC
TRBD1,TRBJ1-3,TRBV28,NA,CASSPTGVSGNTIYF,TGTGCCAGCAGTCCGACAGGGGTCTCTGGAAACACCATATATTTT
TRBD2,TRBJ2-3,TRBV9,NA,CASSTRLAESTDTQYF,TGTGCCAGCAGCACCAGACTAGCGGAAAGCACAGATACGCAGTATTTT
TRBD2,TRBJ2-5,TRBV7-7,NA,CASSLTPAGGQETQYF,TGTGCTAGCAGCTTGACCCCCGCGGGAGGGCAAGAGACCCAGTACTTC
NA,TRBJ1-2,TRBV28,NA,CASSLANYGYTF,TGTGCCAGCAGCTTAGCCAACTATGGCTACACCTTC
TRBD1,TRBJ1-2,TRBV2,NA,CASSETGMNYGYTF,TGTGCCAGCAGTGAGACAGGGATGAACTATGGCTACACCTTC
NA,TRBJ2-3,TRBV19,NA,CASSTGTDTQYF,TGTGCCAGTAGTACGGGAACAGATACGCAGTATTTT
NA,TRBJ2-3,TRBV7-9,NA,CASSSNTDTQYF,TGTGCCAGCAGCTCTAACACAGATACGCAGTATTTT